This record looks at one T cell receptor (beta chain) sequence and its context. TCRdb's copy holds only in-frame clones and misses some; the assay was immunoSEQ multiplex PCR. The sample contains nearly 110,000 clones, 85% to 95% of which appear only once. The data were obtained in a study of OX40 agonist ivuxolimab in advanced cancers. Study-wide context: Three patients, one with hepatocellular carcinoma and two with cutaneous melanoma, responded partially.

V was pared by 4 bases and J by 7 bases, with 5 bases of the junction left unmatched. The CDR3 is 14 amino acids. The germline V gene encodes CDR1 SGHRS and CDR2 YFSETQ. The sequencing here drew on CD4+ or CD8+ T cells sorted from blood, taken in a trial of the OX40 agonist ivuxolimab. The chain is built from TRBV5-1 and TRBJ1-6; the match to TRBD1 covers 7 bases. This TCR came from an adult with an advanced solid tumor such as melanoma, head and neck, liver or kidney cancer. CDR3 region: CASSPGTENSPLHF. As DNA, the CDR3 is TGCGCCAGCAGCCCCGGGACAGAAAATTCACCCCTCCACTTT.